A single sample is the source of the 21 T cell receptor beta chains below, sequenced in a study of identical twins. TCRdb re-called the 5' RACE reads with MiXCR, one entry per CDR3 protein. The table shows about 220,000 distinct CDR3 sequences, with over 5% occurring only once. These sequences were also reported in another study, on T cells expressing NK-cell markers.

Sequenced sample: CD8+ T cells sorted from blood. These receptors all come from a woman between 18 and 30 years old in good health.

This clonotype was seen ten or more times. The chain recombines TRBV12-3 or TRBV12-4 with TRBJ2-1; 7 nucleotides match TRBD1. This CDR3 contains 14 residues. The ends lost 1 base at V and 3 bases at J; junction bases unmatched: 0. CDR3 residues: CASSLGTGYNEQFF. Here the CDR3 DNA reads TGTGCCAGCAGTTTAGGGACAGGCTACAATGAGCAGTTCTTC.

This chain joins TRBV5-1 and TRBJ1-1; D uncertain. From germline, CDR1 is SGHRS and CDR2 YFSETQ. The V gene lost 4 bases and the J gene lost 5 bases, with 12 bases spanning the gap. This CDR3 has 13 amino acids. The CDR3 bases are TGCGCCAGCAGCCTGCCACCGAGTACTGAAGCTTTCTTT. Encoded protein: CASSLPPSTEAFF.

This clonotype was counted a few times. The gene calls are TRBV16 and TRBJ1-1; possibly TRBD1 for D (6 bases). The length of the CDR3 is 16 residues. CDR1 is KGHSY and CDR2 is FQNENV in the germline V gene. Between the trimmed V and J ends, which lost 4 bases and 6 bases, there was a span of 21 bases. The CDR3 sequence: CASSPRGRRGRAEAFF. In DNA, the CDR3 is TGTGCCAGCAGCCCCCGGGGGCGTAGGGGACGAGCTGAAGCTTTCTTT.

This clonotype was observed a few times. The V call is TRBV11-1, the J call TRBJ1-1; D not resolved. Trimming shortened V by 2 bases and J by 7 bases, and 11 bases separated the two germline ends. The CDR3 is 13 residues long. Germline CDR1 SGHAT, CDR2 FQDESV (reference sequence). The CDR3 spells CASSLIRGIEAFF. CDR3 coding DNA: TGTGCCAGCAGCTTAATACGAGGGATTGAAGCTTTCTTT.

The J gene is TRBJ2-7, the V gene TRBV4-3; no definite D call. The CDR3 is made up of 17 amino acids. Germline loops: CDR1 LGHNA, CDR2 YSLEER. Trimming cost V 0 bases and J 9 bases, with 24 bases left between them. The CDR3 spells CASSQESRWSSPHGQYF. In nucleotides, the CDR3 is TGCGCCAGCAGCCAAGAATCTCGATGGAGCTCTCCCCACGGGCAGTACTTC.

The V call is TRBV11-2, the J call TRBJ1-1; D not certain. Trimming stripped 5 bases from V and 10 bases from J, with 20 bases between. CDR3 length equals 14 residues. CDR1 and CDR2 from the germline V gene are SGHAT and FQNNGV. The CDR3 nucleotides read TGTGCCAGCAGCGCCTTCGAATGGAGTCGGGGAGCTTTCTTT. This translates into CASSAFEWSRGAFF.

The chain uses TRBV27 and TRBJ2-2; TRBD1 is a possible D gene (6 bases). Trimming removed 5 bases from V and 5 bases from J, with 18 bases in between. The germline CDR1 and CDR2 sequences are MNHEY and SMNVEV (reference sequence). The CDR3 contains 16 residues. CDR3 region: CASSTPQGQLTGELFF. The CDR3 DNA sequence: TGTGCCAGCAGTACCCCTCAGGGGCAATTAACCGGGGAGCTGTTTTTT.

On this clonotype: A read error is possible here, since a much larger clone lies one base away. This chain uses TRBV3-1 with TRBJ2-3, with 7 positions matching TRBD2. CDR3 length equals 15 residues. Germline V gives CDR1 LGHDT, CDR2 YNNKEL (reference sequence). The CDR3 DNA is TGTGCCAGCTGCCAAACTAGCGCCCTCGGAGATACGCAGTATTTT. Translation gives CASCQTSALGDTQYF.

CDR3 residues: CASRHRDTDTQYF. The DNA of the CDR3 is TGTGCCAGCAGGCATAGGGACACAGATACGCAGTATTTT. V and J are TRBV7-9 and TRBJ2-3, with D unresolved. Germline V gene data show CDR1 as SEHNR and CDR2 as FQNEAQ (reference sequence). With 6 bases removed from V and 2 bases from J, the gap between germline ends came to 9 bases. The CDR3 consists of 13 residues.

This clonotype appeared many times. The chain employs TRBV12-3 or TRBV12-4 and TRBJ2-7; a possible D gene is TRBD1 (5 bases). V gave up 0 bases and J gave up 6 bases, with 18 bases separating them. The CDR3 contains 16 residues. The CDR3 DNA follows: TGTGCCAGCAGTTTAGCCCCTCCGACAGCCTACGGCGAGCAGTACTTC. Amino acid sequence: CASSLAPPTAYGEQYF.

CDR3: CASSPGWSGDTEAFF. The DNA for the CDR3 is TGTGCCAGCAGCCCAGGATGGTCGGGGGACACTGAAGCTTTCTTT. The chain joins TRBV7-9 to TRBJ1-1; TRBD1 might be the D (5 bases). The V end lost 5 bases, the J end lost 3 bases, and 16 bases lay between the germline ends. The CDR3 consists of 15 residues. CDR1 is SEHNR, CDR2 FQNEAQ, per germline (reference sequence).

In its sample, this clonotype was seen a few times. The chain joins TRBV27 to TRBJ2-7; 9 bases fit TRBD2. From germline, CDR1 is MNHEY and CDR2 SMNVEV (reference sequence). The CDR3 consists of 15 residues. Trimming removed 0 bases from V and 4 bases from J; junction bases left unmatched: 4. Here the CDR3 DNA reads TGTGCCAGCAGTTTATCTCGCGGGGGGGCTTACGAGCAGTACTTC. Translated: CASSLSRGGAYEQYF.

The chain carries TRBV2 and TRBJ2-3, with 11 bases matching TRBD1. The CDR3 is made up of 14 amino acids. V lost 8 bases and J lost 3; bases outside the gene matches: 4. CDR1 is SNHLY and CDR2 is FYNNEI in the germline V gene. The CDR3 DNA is TGTGCCAGCCCCGGGACAGGGGGGACAGATACGCAGTATTTT. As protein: CASPGTGGTDTQYF.

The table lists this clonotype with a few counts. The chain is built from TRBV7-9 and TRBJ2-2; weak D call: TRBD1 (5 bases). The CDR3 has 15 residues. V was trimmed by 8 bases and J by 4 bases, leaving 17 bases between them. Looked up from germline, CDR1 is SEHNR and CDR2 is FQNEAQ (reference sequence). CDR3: CASGADRTLTGELFF. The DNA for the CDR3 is TGTGCCAGCGGGGCGGACCGAACACTCACCGGGGAGCTGTTTTTT.

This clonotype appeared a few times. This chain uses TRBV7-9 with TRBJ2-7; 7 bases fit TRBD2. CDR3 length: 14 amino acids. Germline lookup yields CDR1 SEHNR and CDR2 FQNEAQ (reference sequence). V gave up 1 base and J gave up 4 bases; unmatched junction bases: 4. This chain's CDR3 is CASSLVTGGYEQYF. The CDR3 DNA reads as TGTGCCAGCAGCTTAGTGACGGGAGGATACGAGCAGTACTTC.

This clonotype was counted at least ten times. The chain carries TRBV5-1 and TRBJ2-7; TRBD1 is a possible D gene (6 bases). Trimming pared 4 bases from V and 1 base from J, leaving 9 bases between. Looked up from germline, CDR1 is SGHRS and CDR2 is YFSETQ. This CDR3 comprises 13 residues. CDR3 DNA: TGCGCCAGCAGCCCTACAGGGTCCTACGAGCAGTACTTC. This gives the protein CASSPTGSYEQYF.

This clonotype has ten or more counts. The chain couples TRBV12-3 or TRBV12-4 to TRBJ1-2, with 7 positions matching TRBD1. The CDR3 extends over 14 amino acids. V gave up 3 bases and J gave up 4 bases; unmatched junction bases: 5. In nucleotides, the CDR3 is TGTGCCAGCAGTTTTGCAGGGGGTGGCTATGGCTACACCTTC. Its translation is CASSFAGGGYGYTF.

The CDR3 spells CASSASGTLNQPQHF. CDR3 in DNA: TGTGCCAGCAGCGCCTCCGGGACACTGAATCAGCCCCAGCATTTT. The rearrangement uses TRBV9 and TRBJ1-5; D is possibly TRBD1 (6 bases). Trimming took off 3 bases at V and 4 bases at J, with 14 bases between the two ends. CDR3 length equals 15 residues. The germline CDR1 and CDR2 sequences are SGDLS and YYNGEE.

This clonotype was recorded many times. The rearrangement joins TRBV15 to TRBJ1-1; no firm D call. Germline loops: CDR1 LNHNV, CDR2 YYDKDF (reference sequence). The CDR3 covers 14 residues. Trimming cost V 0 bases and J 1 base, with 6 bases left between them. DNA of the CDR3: TGTGCCACCAGCAGAGATCGCAGGAACACTGAAGCTTTCTTT. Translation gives CATSRDRRNTEAFF.

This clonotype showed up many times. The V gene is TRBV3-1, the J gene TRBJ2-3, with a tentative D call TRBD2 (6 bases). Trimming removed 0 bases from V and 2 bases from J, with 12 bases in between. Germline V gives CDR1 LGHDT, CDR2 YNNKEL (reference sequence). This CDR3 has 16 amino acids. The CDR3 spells CASSQDFVADTDTQYF. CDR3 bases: TGTGCCAGCAGCCAAGATTTTGTAGCGGACACAGATACGCAGTATTTT.

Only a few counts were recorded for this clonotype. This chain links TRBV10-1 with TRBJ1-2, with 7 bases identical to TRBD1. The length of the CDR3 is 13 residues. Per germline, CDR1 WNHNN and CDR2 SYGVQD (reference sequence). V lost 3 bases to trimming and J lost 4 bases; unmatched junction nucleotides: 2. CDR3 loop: CASSDYRGYGYTF. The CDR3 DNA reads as TGCGCCAGCAGTGATTACAGGGGCTATGGCTACACCTTC.